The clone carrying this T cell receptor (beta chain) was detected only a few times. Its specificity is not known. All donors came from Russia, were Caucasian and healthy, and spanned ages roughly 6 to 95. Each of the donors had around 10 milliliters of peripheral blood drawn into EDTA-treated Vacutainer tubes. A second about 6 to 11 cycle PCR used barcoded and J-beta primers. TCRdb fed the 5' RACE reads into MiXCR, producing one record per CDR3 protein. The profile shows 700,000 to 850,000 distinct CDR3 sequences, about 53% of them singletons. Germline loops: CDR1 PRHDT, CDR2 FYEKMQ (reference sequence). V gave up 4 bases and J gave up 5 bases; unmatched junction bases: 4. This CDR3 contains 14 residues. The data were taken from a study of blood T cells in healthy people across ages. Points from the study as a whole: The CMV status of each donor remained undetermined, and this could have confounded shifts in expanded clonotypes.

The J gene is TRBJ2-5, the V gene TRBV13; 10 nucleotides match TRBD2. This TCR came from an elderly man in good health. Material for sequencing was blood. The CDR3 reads CASSSPGLAETQYF. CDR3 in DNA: TGTGCCAGCAGCTCCCCGGGACTAGCGGAGACCCAGTACTTC.